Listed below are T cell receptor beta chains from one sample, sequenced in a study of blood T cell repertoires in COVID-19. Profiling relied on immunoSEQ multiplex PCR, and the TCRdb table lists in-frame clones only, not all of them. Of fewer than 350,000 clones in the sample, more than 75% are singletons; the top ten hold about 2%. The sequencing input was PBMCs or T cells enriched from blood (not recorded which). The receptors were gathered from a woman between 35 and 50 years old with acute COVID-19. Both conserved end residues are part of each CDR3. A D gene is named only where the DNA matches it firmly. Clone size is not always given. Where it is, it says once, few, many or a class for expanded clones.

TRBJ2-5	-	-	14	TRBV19	CASSSGGLGETQYF	TGTGCCAGTAGTAGCGGGGGCCTAGGGGAGACCCAGTACTTC
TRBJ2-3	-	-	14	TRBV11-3	CASSLGGDTDTQYF	TGTGCCAGCAGCTTAGGCGGGGACACAGATACGCAGTATTTT
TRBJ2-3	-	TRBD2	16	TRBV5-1	CASRPGLAASTDTQYF	TGCGCCAGCAGACCGGGACTAGCAGCTAGCACAGATACGCAGTATTTT
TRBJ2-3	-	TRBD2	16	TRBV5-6	CASSLRLAGTTDTQYF	TGTGCCAGCAGCTTGCGACTAGCGGGAACCACAGATACGCAGTATTTT
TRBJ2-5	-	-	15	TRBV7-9	CASSRRMRDGETQYF	TGTGCCAGCAGCCGACGCATGAGGGATGGGGAGACCCAGTACTTC
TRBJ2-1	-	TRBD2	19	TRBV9	CASSALPLAGPSSYNEQFF	TGTGCCAGCAGCGCATTGCCCCTAGCGGGGCCCAGCTCCTACAATGAGCAGTTCTTC
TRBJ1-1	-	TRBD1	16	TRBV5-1	CASSLLQGASGTEAFF	TGCGCCAGCAGCTTGCTACAGGGGGCTTCAGGCACTGAAGCTTTCTTT
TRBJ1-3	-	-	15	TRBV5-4	CASSLDTGLGNTIYF	TGTGCCAGCAGCTTGGACACAGGGCTTGGAAACACCATATATTTT
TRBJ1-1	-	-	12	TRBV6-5	CASSTGNTEAFF	TGTGCCAGCAGTACAGGGAACACTGAAGCTTTCTTT
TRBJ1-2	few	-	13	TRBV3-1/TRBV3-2	CASSRGQSYGYTF	TGTGCCAGCAGCCGTGGACAAAGCTATGGCTACACCTTC
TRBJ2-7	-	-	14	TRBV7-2	CASSFGAIPREQYF	TGTGCCAGCAGCTTTGGAGCGATACCCCGCGAGCAGTACTTC
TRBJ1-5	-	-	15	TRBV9	CASSVEGTRNQPQHF	TGTGCCAGCAGCGTAGAGGGGACACGCAATCAGCCCCAGCATTTT
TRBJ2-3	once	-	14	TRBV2	CASSENRGDDTQYF	TGTGCCAGCAGTGAAAACCGAGGTGATGATACGCAGTATTTT
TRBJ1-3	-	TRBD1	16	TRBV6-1	CASSEWDRAAGNTIYF	TGTGCCAGCAGTGAATGGGACAGGGCCGCGGGAAACACCATATATTTT
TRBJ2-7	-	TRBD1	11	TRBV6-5	CASRGGTGEYF	TGTGCCAGCAGGGGTGGGACAGGGGAGTACTTC
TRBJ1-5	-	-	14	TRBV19	CASSIQGPYQPQHF	TGTGCCAGTAGTATACAGGGCCCATATCAGCCCCAGCATTTT
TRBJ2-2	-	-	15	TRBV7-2	CASSLASGNTGELFF	TGTGCCAGCAGCTTGGCCAGCGGGAACACCGGGGAGCTGTTTTTT
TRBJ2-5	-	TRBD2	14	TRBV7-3	CASIAGGLQETQYF	TGTGCCAGCATTGCGGGAGGGTTACAAGAGACCCAGTACTTC
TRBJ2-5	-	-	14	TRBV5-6	CASSLRGTQETQYF	TGTGCCAGCAGCTTGAGGGGGACCCAAGAGACCCAGTACTTC
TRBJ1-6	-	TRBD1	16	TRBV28	CASRTGRSSYNSPLHF	TGTGCCAGCAGGACAGGGCGGAGCTCCTATAATTCACCCCTCCACTTT
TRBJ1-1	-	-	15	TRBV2	CASSEGLRMNTEAFF	TGTGCCAGCAGTGAAGGGTTGCGGATGAACACTGAAGCTTTCTTT
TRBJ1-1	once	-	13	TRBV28	CASSRAPVGEAFF	TGTGCCAGCAGTCGCGCCCCCGTCGGTGAAGCTTTCTTT
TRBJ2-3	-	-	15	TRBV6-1	CASSEAGRATDTQYF	TGTGCCAGCAGTGAAGCCGGCAGGGCGACAGATACGCAGTATTTT
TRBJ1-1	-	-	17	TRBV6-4	CASTRPQGLYVNTEAFF	TGTGCCAGCACCCGACCACAGGGCTTATACGTGAACACTGAAGCTTTCTTT
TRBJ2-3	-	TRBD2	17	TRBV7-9	CASSLEREGRRTDTQYF	TGTGCCAGCAGCTTAGAGCGGGAGGGCCGAAGGACAGATACGCAGTATTTT
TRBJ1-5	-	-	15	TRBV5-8	CASTQGIYSNQPQHF	TGTGCCAGCACCCAGGGAATATATAGCAATCAGCCCCAGCATTTT
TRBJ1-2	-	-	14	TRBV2	CASRSGTNNYGYTF	TGTGCCAGCAGATCCGGGACAAATAACTATGGCTACACCTTC
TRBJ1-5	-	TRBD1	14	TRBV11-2	CASSMGQGGQPQHF	TGTGCCAGCAGCATGGGACAGGGAGGTCAGCCCCAGCATTTT
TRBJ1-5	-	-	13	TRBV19	CASTGQSNQPQHF	TGTGCCAGTACCGGACAGAGCAATCAGCCCCAGCATTTT
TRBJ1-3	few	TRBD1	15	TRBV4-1	CASSRGTGDGNTIYF	TGCGCCAGCAGCCGAGGGACAGGGGATGGAAACACCATATATTTT
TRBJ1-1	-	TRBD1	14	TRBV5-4	CASSYLGGNTEAFF	TGTGCCAGCAGCTATTTAGGGGGCAACACTGAAGCTTTCTTT
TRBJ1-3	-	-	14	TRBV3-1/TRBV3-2	CASSQGLAGNTIYF	TGTGCCAGCAGCCAGGGGCTCGCTGGAAACACCATATATTTT
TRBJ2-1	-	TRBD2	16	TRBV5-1	CASRPTSVSSYNEQFF	TGCGCCAGCAGACCGACTAGCGTGAGCTCCTACAATGAGCAGTTCTTC
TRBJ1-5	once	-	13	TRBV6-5	CASSQGWNQPQHF	TGTGCCAGCAGTCAGGGTTGGAATCAGCCCCAGCATTTT
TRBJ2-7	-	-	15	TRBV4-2	CASSHESGDRREQYF	TGTGCCAGCAGCCATGAATCGGGGGACCGACGCGAGCAGTACTTC
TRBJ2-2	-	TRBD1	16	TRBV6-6	CATKPGQSPNTGELFF	TGTGCCACGAAGCCGGGACAGTCCCCGAACACCGGGGAGCTGTTTTTT
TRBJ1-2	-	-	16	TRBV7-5	CARSWGQGVLNYGYTF	TGTGCCAGAAGCTGGGGACAGGGGGTGCTGAACTATGGCTACACCTTC
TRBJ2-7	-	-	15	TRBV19	CASSTTGGITYEQYF	TGTGCCAGTAGTACTACTGGGGGCATTACCTACGAGCAGTACTTC